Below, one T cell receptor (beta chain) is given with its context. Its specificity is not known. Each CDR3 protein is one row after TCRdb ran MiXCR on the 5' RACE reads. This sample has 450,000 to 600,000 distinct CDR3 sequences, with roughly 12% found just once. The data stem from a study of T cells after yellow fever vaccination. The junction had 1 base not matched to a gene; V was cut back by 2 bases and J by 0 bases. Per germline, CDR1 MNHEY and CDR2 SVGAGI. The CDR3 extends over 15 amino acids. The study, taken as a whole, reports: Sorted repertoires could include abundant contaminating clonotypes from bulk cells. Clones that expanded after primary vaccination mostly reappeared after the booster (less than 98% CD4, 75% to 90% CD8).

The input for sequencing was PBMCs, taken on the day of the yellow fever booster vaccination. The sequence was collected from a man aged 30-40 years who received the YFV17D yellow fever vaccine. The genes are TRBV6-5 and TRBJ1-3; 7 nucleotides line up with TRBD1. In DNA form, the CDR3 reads TGTGCCAGCAGTTACGGGACAGCCTCTGGAAACACCATATATTTT. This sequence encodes CASSYGTASGNTIYF.